This is a list of T cell receptor beta chains from one sample in a study of identical twins. From the 5' RACE reads, TCRdb called clonotypes with MiXCR, one entry per CDR3 protein. Here the sample spans 500,000 or so distinct CDR3 sequences, 14% being singletons. The data also belong to a second study, concerning yellow fever vaccine responses in identical twins.

Specimen: CD4+ T cells sorted from blood. The receptor source for this set is a woman younger than 30 in good health. CDR3s include the opening cysteine and the closing phenylalanine or tryptophan. Each record gives: V gene, J gene, CDR3 protein.

v_call: TRBV10-3; j_call: TRBJ2-7; cdr3_aa: CAISGPGQGTYEQYF
v_call: TRBV20-1; j_call: TRBJ2-7; cdr3_aa: CSARDGRALGEQYF
v_call: TRBV18; j_call: TRBJ2-5; cdr3_aa: CASSPAKGGGETQYF
v_call: TRBV15; j_call: TRBJ2-4; cdr3_aa: CATSRGSGGLNIQYF
v_call: TRBV12-3/TRBV12-4; j_call: TRBJ1-5; cdr3_aa: CASSLVGGNQPQHF
v_call: TRBV20-1; j_call: TRBJ1-1; cdr3_aa: CSANGPLTGNTEAFF
v_call: TRBV24-1; j_call: TRBJ2-1; cdr3_aa: CATSDITGGTGDNEQFF
v_call: TRBV7-8; j_call: TRBJ2-7; cdr3_aa: CASSLAGSGRPSYEQYF
v_call: TRBV9; j_call: TRBJ1-4; cdr3_aa: CASSVDAAKNEKLFF
v_call: TRBV5-1; j_call: TRBJ2-1; cdr3_aa: CASSRTSAQSYNEQFF
v_call: TRBV6-2/TRBV6-3; j_call: TRBJ2-7; cdr3_aa: CASSYSSKAGGYEQYF
v_call: TRBV6-5; j_call: TRBJ2-2; cdr3_aa: CASRYSRLASGELFF
v_call: TRBV10-3; j_call: TRBJ2-5; cdr3_aa: CAISDRNRGAETQYF
v_call: TRBV12-3/TRBV12-4; j_call: TRBJ2-7; cdr3_aa: CASRTDRGPKGEQYF
v_call: TRBV6-1; j_call: TRBJ2-2; cdr3_aa: CASSEAVKGSTGELFF
v_call: TRBV12-3/TRBV12-4; j_call: TRBJ2-1; cdr3_aa: CASSLRANEQFF
v_call: TRBV12-3/TRBV12-4; j_call: TRBJ2-7; cdr3_aa: CASSYTSGGLWGLYEQYF
v_call: TRBV4-3; j_call: TRBJ2-2; cdr3_aa: CASSQEERRPTGELFF
v_call: TRBV5-1; j_call: TRBJ2-5; cdr3_aa: CASSFNFRGGETQYF
v_call: TRBV9; j_call: TRBJ2-4; cdr3_aa: CASSVDDREHIQYF
v_call: TRBV5-1; j_call: TRBJ2-5; cdr3_aa: CASSLEDRGQETQYF
v_call: TRBV6-1; j_call: TRBJ2-3; cdr3_aa: CASSVGTSRADTQYF
v_call: TRBV6-1; j_call: TRBJ1-6; cdr3_aa: CASSPGGPRNNSPLHF
v_call: TRBV2; j_call: TRBJ2-3; cdr3_aa: CASTMGSGDRSRGTQYF
v_call: TRBV18; j_call: TRBJ2-3; cdr3_aa: CASSPLPGLAADTQYF
v_call: TRBV5-5; j_call: TRBJ1-2; cdr3_aa: CASSPAGTANYGYTF
v_call: TRBV28; j_call: TRBJ1-4; cdr3_aa: CASSSHRITNEKLFF
v_call: TRBV6-2/TRBV6-3; j_call: TRBJ2-3; cdr3_aa: CASTLPGRADTQYF
v_call: TRBV28; j_call: TRBJ2-7; cdr3_aa: CASSSPGQRPYEQYF
v_call: TRBV28; j_call: TRBJ2-5; cdr3_aa: CASSLYGGETQYF
v_call: TRBV20-1; j_call: TRBJ1-2; cdr3_aa: CSARDFGTGKGYTF
v_call: TRBV28; j_call: TRBJ2-3; cdr3_aa: CASSVQGGTDTQYF
v_call: TRBV4-3; j_call: TRBJ2-3; cdr3_aa: CASSMSVNPTDTQYF